The 25 T cell receptor beta chains below come from one sample, sequenced in a study of blood T cell repertoires in COVID-19. Some clones are missing from TCRdb's copy, which holds only in-frame ones; the method was immunoSEQ multiplex PCR. Counted here are about 81,000 clones, around 88% occurring once; the ten biggest clones make up more than 4.5%. What was sequenced was peripheral blood. The receptor set was obtained from a woman of 80 years or more with acute or convalescent COVID-19.

This clone appeared a few times. This chain connects TRBV5-6 to TRBJ2-1; 10 bases line up with TRBD1. The J segment lost 5 bases and the V segment lost 3 bases, leaving 5 bases of the junction unmatched. The CDR3 runs to 15 residues. CDR1 is SGHDT and CDR2 is YYEEEE in the germline V gene. This chain's CDR3 is CASSSRDRGHNEQFF. The CDR3 region has the DNA TGTGCCAGCAGCTCCCGGGACAGGGGCCACAATGAGCAGTTCTTC. The entire variable domain, with the rest obtained from reference TRBV5-6 and TRBJ2-1, is as follows: DAGVTQSPTHLIKTRGQQVTLRCSPKSGHDTVSWYQQALGQGPQFIFQYYEEEERQRGNFPDRFSGHQFPNYSSELNVNALLLGDSALYLCASSSRDRGHNEQFFGPGTRLTVL.

This rearrangement joins TRBV19 to TRBJ2-5; D may be TRBD2 (5 bases). This CDR3 has 14 residues. CDR1 and CDR2 from the germline V gene are LNHDA and SQIVND (reference sequence). V lost 0 bases, J lost 3 bases, and 8 bases lay in between. In DNA, the CDR3 is TGTGCCAGTAGTATAGATCCAGCGGAAGAGACCCAGTACTTC. This sequence encodes CASSIDPAEETQYF.

The chain carries TRBV2 and TRBJ1-5; TRBD1 might be the D (5 bases). The CDR3 consists of 14 residues. Trimming removed 3 bases from V and 3 bases from J, with 9 bases in between. Germline values: CDR1 SNHLY, CDR2 FYNNEI. The CDR3 nucleotides are TGTGCCAGCAGTGAGTCAGGGTACAATCAGCCCCAGCATTTT. Amino acids: CASSESGYNQPQHF.

The chain is built from TRBV7-8 and TRBJ1-1; TRBD1 agrees at 11 bases. J gave up 5 bases and V 5 bases, and 4 bases lay outside the gene matches. The CDR3 has 14 residues. Germline loops: CDR1 SGHVS, CDR2 FQNEAQ. The CDR3 region has the DNA TGTGCCAGCAGCGCGGACAGGGGGCGGACTGAAGCTTTCTTT. This encodes CASSADRGRTEAFF.

This clone was recorded once. The chain is built from TRBV7-9 and TRBJ2-6; D perhaps matches TRBD2 (6 bases). Germline-derived CDR1 and CDR2 are SEHNR and FQNEAQ (reference sequence). This CDR3 contains 18 residues. With 6 bases removed from V and 1 base from J, the gap between germline ends came to 19 bases. CDR3 region: CASRRTGTEHSGANVLTF. The CDR3 nucleotides are TGTGCCAGCAGACGAACCGGGACTGAGCATTCTGGGGCCAACGTCCTGACTTTC.

The CDR3 region is CASSSLRGQGNNEQFF. The CDR3 nucleotides read TGTGCCAGCAGCTCCCTAAGGGGACAGGGGAACAATGAGCAGTTCTTC. The chain has TRBV7-9 and TRBJ2-1, with 10 bases identical to TRBD1. Germline V gives CDR1 SEHNR, CDR2 FQNEAQ (reference sequence). The CDR3 runs to 16 residues. J lost 5 bases, V lost 4 bases, and 8 bases had no gene match.

This sequence joins TRBV19 and TRBJ1-3; 7 bases fit TRBD1. J gave up 2 bases and V 6 bases, and 4 bases lay outside the gene matches. Germline V gene lookup returns CDR1 LNHDA and CDR2 SQIVND (reference sequence). The CDR3 has 14 amino acids. CDR3 sequence (DNA): TGTGCCAGTAGCACCCAGGGGGCTGGAAACACCATATATTTT. It encodes CASSTQGAGNTIYF.

Only a few counts were recorded for this clone. J is TRBJ2-1 and V is TRBV19; D gene unclear. This CDR3 is built from 15 residues. The germline CDR1 and CDR2 sequences are LNHDA and SQIVND (reference sequence). V lost 3 bases and J lost 9, with 18 bases in between. CDR3: CASSIKPSPYLEQFF. The CDR3 bases are TGTGCCAGTAGTATCAAGCCCTCGCCCTACCTTGAGCAGTTCTTC.

V is TRBV29-1 and J is TRBJ1-5; D unresolved. Trimming took off 4 bases at V and 0 bases at J, with 7 bases between the two ends. The germline CDR1 and CDR2 sequences are SQVTM and ANQGSEA. The CDR3 has 13 amino acids. CDR3 bases: TGCAGCGTTGTTGTACATAGCAATCAGCCCCAGCATTTT. This gives the protein CSVVVHSNQPQHF.

This clone occurred a few times. Here the CDR3 reads CASSPGQGTQPQHF. The CDR3 nucleotides are TGTGCCAGCAGCCCGGGACAGGGCACTCAGCCCCAGCATTTT. The chain has TRBV2 and TRBJ1-5; 9 bases map to TRBD1. The CDR3 totals 14 residues. V lost 6 bases, J lost 6 bases, and 6 bases stayed unmatched. Per germline, CDR1 SNHLY and CDR2 FYNNEI.

About this clone: The junction differs from germline at one of its ends, possibly a read error. This chain's CDR3 is CASSLGREYNNEQFF. The CDR3 DNA reads as TGTGCTAGCAGCCTCGGGAGGGAGTATAACAATGAGCAGTTCTTC. V is TRBV7-7 and J is TRBJ2-1; 8 bases are shared with TRBD2. There are 15 residues in the CDR3. Germline lookup yields CDR1 SSHAT and CDR2 FNYEAQ (reference sequence).

The genes are TRBV15 and TRBJ1-1; D gene unclear. Germline V CDR1 and CDR2: LNHNV, YYDKDF (reference sequence). This CDR3 comprises 16 residues. Trimming pared 0 bases from V and 0 bases from J, leaving 11 bases between. The DNA of the CDR3 is TGTGCCACCAGCAGAGATCTGGCAGTGATGAACACTGAAGCTTTCTTT. It specifies CATSRDLAVMNTEAFF.

The V and J genes are TRBV6-1 and TRBJ1-3; 7 bases map to TRBD1. CDR3 length equals 15 residues. J gave up 2 bases and V 5 bases, and 6 bases lay outside the gene matches. Germline V gene sequence: CDR1 MNHNS, CDR2 SASEGT. The chain's CDR3 is CASSSQGFPGNTIYF. CDR3 bases: TGTGCCAGCAGTTCACAGGGGTTTCCTGGAAACACCATATATTTT.

The gene calls are TRBV6-6 and TRBJ1-2; 9 bases line up with TRBD1. V gave up 7 bases and J gave up 4 bases; unmatched junction bases: 4. The CDR3 has 13 amino acids. CDR1 and CDR2 (germline): MNHNY, SVGAGI (reference sequence). In DNA, the CDR3 is TGTGCCAGCACCAAGGACAGGGGCTATGGCTACACCTTC. Translation gives CASTKDRGYGYTF.

V is TRBV6-5 and J is TRBJ1-2, with D possibly matching TRBD1 (5 bases). The germline V and J ends were trimmed by 11 bases and 1 base, with 17 bases remaining between them. The CDR3 has 14 amino acids. The germline V gene encodes CDR1 MNHEY and CDR2 SVGAGI. The chain's CDR3 is CAGDTGNNNYGYTF. In DNA form, the CDR3 reads TGTGCCGGTGACACAGGCAATAATAACTATGGCTACACCTTC.

The V call is TRBV2, the J call TRBJ2-1; 10 nucleotides match TRBD1. CDR1 and CDR2 (germline): SNHLY, FYNNEI. V was clipped by 9 bases and J by 4 bases; unmatched bases: 6. The CDR3 loop spans 14 amino acids. For the CDR3, the DNA is TGTGCCAGTAAGGGGACAGGGGAATACAATGAGCAGTTCTTC. Protein sequence: CASKGTGEYNEQFF.

The chain carries TRBV3-1 (or the pseudogene TRBV3-2) and TRBJ1-1; weak D call: TRBD1 (5 bases). The CDR3 spans 14 residues. Germline V CDR1 and CDR2: LGHDT, YNNKEL (reference sequence). V was trimmed by 4 bases and J by 4 bases, leaving 13 bases between them. Written as DNA, the CDR3 is TGTGCCAGCAGCCCTCGGCGGGGGAGCACTGAAGCTTTCTTT. Its protein product is CASSPRRGSTEAFF.

In this sample, this clone turned up a few times. The rearrangement uses TRBV6-5 and TRBJ1-1; D is unclear. Per germline, CDR1 MNHEY and CDR2 SVGAGI. Trimming removed 6 bases from V and 0 bases from J, with 14 bases in between. The CDR3 sequence is 15 residues long. CDR3 nucleotide sequence: TGTGCCAGCAGCCTTGATCGAAACATGAACACTGAAGCTTTCTTT. This gives the protein CASSLDRNMNTEAFF.

This clone showed up just once. The J gene is TRBJ1-2, the V gene TRBV19, with 10 bases identical to TRBD1. CDR3 length equals 14 residues. J was trimmed by 4 bases and V by 10 bases; bases with no gene match: 9. Germline V gene data show CDR1 as LNHDA and CDR2 as SQIVND (reference sequence). The CDR3 DNA sequence: TGTGCCACCTCGACGGACAGGGGGATCTATGGCTACACCTTC. Its translation is CATSTDRGIYGYTF.

This chain uses TRBV29-1 with TRBJ1-2; possibly TRBD1 for D (6 bases). This CDR3 has 12 residues. V was pared by 4 bases and J by 4 bases, with 10 bases between. Germline CDR1 reads SQVTM; CDR2 reads ANQGSEA. The CDR3, as DNA: TGCAGCGTTGTGAGGGGGTCCTATGGCTACACCTTC. This codes for CSVVRGSYGYTF.

The chain links TRBV27 to TRBJ2-2, with 9 bases identical to TRBD2. Germline V lookup: CDR1 MNHEY, CDR2 SMNVEV (reference sequence). With V trimmed by 0 bases and J by 9 bases, 14 bases remained unmatched. This CDR3 is built from 18 residues. CDR3 bases: TGTGCCAGCAGTTTATCGGGCGGGGGGGGACAGCTCATTCGGGAGCTGTTTTTT. It specifies CASSLSGGGGQLIRELFF.

This chain joins TRBV5-1 and TRBJ2-5, with 9 bases aligning to TRBD2. Germline assignment: CDR1 SGHRS and CDR2 YFSETQ. The ends lost 3 bases at V and 3 bases at J; junction bases unmatched: 3. CDR3 length: 14 amino acids. The DNA of the CDR3 is TGCGCCAGCAGCTCCGGGACTAGCAAAGAGACCCAGTACTTC. Residues: CASSSGTSKETQYF.

The rearrangement links TRBV10-3 to TRBJ1-5, with D possibly TRBD1 on 5 matching bases. CDR1 is ENHRY and CDR2 is SYGVKD in the germline V gene. With 0 bases removed from V and 6 bases from J, the gap between germline ends came to 12 bases. This CDR3 is built from 15 residues. CDR3 bases: TGTGCCATCAGTGAGTCCGGGCAGGGTAGTCAGCCCCAGCATTTT. This codes for CAISESGQGSQPQHF.

V gene TRBV19 combines with J gene TRBJ1-1, with D unclear. With 7 bases removed from V and 11 bases from J, the gap between germline ends came to 17 bases. The CDR3 consists of 12 residues. The germline V gene encodes CDR1 LNHDA and CDR2 SQIVND (reference sequence). CDR3 nucleotide sequence: TGTGCCAGTACCTTCCGCGAGGGTAACGCTTTCTTT. Translated: CASTFREGNAFF.

This chain connects TRBV19 to TRBJ2-3; 12 positions agree with TRBD2. V shed 4 bases and J 3 bases; nucleotides not matched to a gene: 11. CDR1 and CDR2 from the germline V gene are LNHDA and SQIVND (reference sequence). The CDR3 covers 18 residues. In DNA, the CDR3 is TGTGCCAGTAGTACGTATCCCCGGACTAGCGGGAAAACAGATACGCAGTATTTT. It translates to CASSTYPRTSGKTDTQYF.